These 6 T cell receptor beta chains were sequenced from one sample in a study of blood T cells in healthy people across ages. For the second PCR, which ran for about 6 to 12 cycles, a sample-barcoded 5' primer and a J-beta primer mix were used. TCRdb used MiXCR to reprocess the 5' RACE reads, holding one entry per CDR3 protein. The repertoire holds 700,000 or so distinct CDR3 sequences, with approximately 22% as singletons. Sequencing was done on a sample of blood. These receptor sequences come from a man between 65 and 85 years old in good health.

In its sample, this clonotype was seen once. The gene calls are TRBV14 and TRBJ2-2, with D maybe TRBD2 (5 bases). CDR3 length: 14 residues. V was cut by 1 base and J by 7 bases, with 10 bases left in between. Germline V gene sequence: CDR1 SGHDN, CDR2 FVKESK. CDR3 region: CASSQAAGLGELFF. DNA of the CDR3: TGTGCCAGCAGCCAAGCTGCGGGTCTCGGGGAGCTGTTTTTT.

This clonotype showed up just a few times. V is TRBV7-2 and J is TRBJ2-3; 9 nucleotides line up with TRBD2. The CDR3 totals 23 residues. The V segment lost 0 bases and the J segment 2 bases; nucleotides outside the gene matches: 24. CDR1 is SGHTA and CDR2 is FQGNSA in the germline V gene. The DNA for the CDR3 is TGTGCCAGCAGCTTAGCTTGGACCTTAGCGGGAGCTGCACCAGAAAAGCACACAGATACGCAGTATTTT. This translates into CASSLAWTLAGAAPEKHTDTQYF.

The V call is TRBV19, the J call TRBJ2-4; 8 bases agree with TRBD1. The junction had 7 bases not matched to a gene; V was cut back by 5 bases and J by 7 bases. The length of the CDR3 is 14 residues. Germline V gene data show CDR1 as LNHDA and CDR2 as SQIVND (reference sequence). CDR3 region: CASSSTGDRNIQYF. CDR3 sequence (DNA): TGTGCCAGTAGTTCGACAGGGGACCGGAACATTCAGTACTTC.

Points on this clonotype: A much larger clone lies a single base off, so this may be a read error. V usage is TRBV12-3 or TRBV12-4 and J usage is TRBJ1-1; tentatively, D is TRBD1 (6 bases). V lost 7 bases to trimming and J lost 10 bases, with 13 bases between them. The CDR3 is made up of 11 amino acids. CDR3 region: CASNPGTRAFF. Written as DNA, the CDR3 is TGTGCCAGCAACCCGGGGACACGAGCTTTCTTT.

This clonotype appeared a few times. V and J are TRBV20-1 and TRBJ2-1, with 7 bases that match TRBD2. Per germline, CDR1 DFQATT and CDR2 SNEGSKA (reference sequence). This CDR3 is built from 13 residues. V trimming: 3 bases; J trimming: 6 bases; junction bases outside the gene matches: 5. In DNA form, the CDR3 reads TGCAGTGCTAGGGGGACTATTATCAATGAGCAGTTCTTC. Protein: CSARGTIINEQFF.

The CDR3 bases are TGTGCCACCAGTGAAGGGACGCCATACAATGAGCAGTTCTTC. It is translated as CATSEGTPYNEQFF. The rearrangement joins TRBV24-1 to TRBJ2-1; D might be TRBD1 or TRBD2, each matching 5 bases. This CDR3 comprises 14 residues. V shed 4 bases and J shed 4 bases, with 10 bases lying between them. Germline-derived CDR1 and CDR2 are KGHDR and SFDVKD.